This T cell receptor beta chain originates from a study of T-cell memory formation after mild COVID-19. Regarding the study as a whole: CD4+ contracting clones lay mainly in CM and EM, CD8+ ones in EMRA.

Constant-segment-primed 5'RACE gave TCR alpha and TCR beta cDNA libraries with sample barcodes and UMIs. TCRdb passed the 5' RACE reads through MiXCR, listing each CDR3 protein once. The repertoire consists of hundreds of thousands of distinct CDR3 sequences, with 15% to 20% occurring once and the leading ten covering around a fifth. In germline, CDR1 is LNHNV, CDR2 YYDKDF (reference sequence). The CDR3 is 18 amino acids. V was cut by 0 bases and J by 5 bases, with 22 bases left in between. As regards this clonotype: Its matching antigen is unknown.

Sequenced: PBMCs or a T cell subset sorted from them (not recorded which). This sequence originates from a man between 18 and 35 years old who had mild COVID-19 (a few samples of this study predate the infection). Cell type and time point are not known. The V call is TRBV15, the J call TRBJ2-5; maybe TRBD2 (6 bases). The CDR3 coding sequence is TGTGCCACCAGCAGAGATCTGGTTGCGACTAGGGATGGGGAGACCCAGTACTTC. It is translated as CATSRDLVATRDGETQYF.